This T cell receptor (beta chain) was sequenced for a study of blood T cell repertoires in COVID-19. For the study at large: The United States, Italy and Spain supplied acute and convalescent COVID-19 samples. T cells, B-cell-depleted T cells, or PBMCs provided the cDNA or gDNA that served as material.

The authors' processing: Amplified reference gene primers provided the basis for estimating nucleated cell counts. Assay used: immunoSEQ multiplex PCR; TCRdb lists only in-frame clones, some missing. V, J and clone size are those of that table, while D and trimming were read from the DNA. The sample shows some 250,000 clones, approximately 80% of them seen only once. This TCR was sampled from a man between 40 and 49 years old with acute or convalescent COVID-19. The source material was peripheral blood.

The CDR3 reads CASSVGRRNTEAFF. Here the CDR3 DNA reads TGTGCCAGCAGCGTAGGGCGGAGGAACACTGAAGCTTTCTTT. The chain carries TRBV9 and TRBJ1-1; no clear D. Germline V gene data show CDR1 as SGDLS and CDR2 as YYNGEE. The V end was cut by 0 bases, the J end by 1 base, with 7 bases between. This CDR3 contains 14 residues.